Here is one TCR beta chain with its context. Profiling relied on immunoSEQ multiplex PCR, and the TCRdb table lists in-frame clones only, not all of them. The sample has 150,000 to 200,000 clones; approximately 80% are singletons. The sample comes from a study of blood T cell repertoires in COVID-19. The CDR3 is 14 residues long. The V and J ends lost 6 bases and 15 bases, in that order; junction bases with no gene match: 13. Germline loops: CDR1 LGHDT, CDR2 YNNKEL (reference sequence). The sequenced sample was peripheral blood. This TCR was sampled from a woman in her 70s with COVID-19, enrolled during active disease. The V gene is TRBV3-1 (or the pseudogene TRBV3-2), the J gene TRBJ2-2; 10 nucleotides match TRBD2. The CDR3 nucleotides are TGTGCCAGCAGAGCTACGGGACTAGCGTGGAAGGTGTTTTTT. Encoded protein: CASRATGLAWKVFF.